This TCR beta chain appears in the sequencing data of a study of cytomegalovirus exposure and HLA in healthy donors. Study-wide results and caveats: A list of approximately 160 TCR beta chains associated with cytomegalovirus was given. Subsequent analysis showed first-cohort TCR clusters tending to co-occur in some 110 validation repertoires.

A remark on this clone: Its antigen is unidentified.

This table comes from immunoSEQ multiplex PCR, and its TCRdb copy is limited to in-frame clones, with some not included. The sample yields 100,000 to 150,000 clones, over 85% seen once. Germline V gives CDR1 MNHEY, CDR2 SVGAGI. CDR3 length: 15 amino acids. J was trimmed by 4 bases and V by 5 bases; bases with no gene match: 6. The chain recombines TRBV6-5 with TRBJ1-2; 11 positions agree with TRBD1. The sequencing sample was made of PBMCs. This TCR came from a woman under 30 in good health and CMV-seronegative. The CDR3 sequence: CASSPGTGGPYGYTF. CDR3 DNA: TGTGCCAGCAGTCCTGGGACAGGGGGTCCCTATGGCTACACCTTC.